This entry features one T cell receptor beta chain sequence. Antigen unknown. The record originates from a study of long-term antiretroviral therapy in people with HIV. The CDR3 has 12 amino acids. V lost 3 bases to trimming and J lost 7 bases, with 9 bases between them. Germline V CDR1 and CDR2: SGHNT, YYREEE (reference sequence). Findings of the study overall: Before ART, certain clones expanded, and these dominated the repertoire at all time points. Transplant donor controls retained higher diversity, though diversity increased after ART.

Runs used v3.0 of the immunoSEQ assay and were done at survey level. Clones were sequenced by immunoSEQ multiplex PCR, and TCRdb holds only the in-frame ones, with some missing. The data contain tens of thousands of clones, roughly 78% of them singletons. The sequencing here drew on unsorted PBMCs, taken 0.3 years after starting antiretroviral therapy. The chain links TRBV5-4 to TRBJ2-3, with D hard to call. The sequence was obtained from a middle-aged man with HIV. In nucleotides, the CDR3 is TGTGCCAGCAGCTCTGACTCAAATACGCAGTATTTT. Its translation: CASSSDSNTQYF.